This T cell receptor (beta chain) came from a study of T-cell reconstitution after alpha-beta-depleted transplantation in children listed by TCRdb under 2016. Broadly, across the study: T-cell immune reconstitution after TCRalphabeta/CD19-depleted allogeneic hematopoietic cell transplantation in children was quantitatively tracked in the study by means of TCR repertoire profiling. The research as a whole found: The frequencies of hyperexpanded clones fell over the following months, and after one year, T-cell counts and TCRbeta diversity were mostly attributed to newly produced T cells. The high TCRbeta diversity at day 60 in some patients was ascribed to recipient T cells and intrathymic progenitors that had survived conditioning. The apparently early recovery of alphabetaT-cell counts about two months after transplant reportedly depended on only several hundred rapidly expanded clones that came from non-depleted graft cells.

Cut back by 6 bases and 2 bases, the V and J ends lie 8 bases apart. From the cysteine up to the phenylalanine, the CDR3 has a length of 12 residues. The retained sequence is limited to the CDR3, 36 bases, with the frame set at the first base. The germline V gene sets CDR1 to SGHTA and CDR2 to FQGNSA. Comment on this clonotype: It lacks a known antigen. Base qualities are missing; no much larger clone stands one base away.

The sample's treatment or condition label, decoded: allogeneic hematopoietic cell transplantation with graft depleted of TCRalphabeta T cells and CD19 B cells. TCRalphabeta/CD19-depleted allogeneic hematopoietic cell grafts were given to the transplant recipients, all of whom were children. Library construction relied on PCR. Sequencing was carried out with an Illumina HiSeq 2500. To normalize quantification of the TCRbeta repertoire, the TCR libraries were built with molecular barcoding that relied on unique molecular identifiers. Using fastp trimming at Q25 and MiXCR clonotype assembly, TCRdb reanalyzed the public sequencing data and kept in-frame beta chains. Identical CDR3 proteins give one entry, which carries the most common genes and DNA. Across this sample there are 450,000 to 600,000 distinct CDR3 sequences, with 10% seen only once. The ten biggest clones cover roughly 2% of the sample.

The clonotype comes from a child aged 2 to 15 with inherited bone marrow failure, due to receive a stem cell transplant. Sample: PBMCs, taken before TCRalphabeta/CD19-depleted stem cell transplant. This chain joins TRBV7-2 to TRBJ2-7; a tentative D call is TRBD2 (5 bases match). The nucleotide sequence is given as TGTGCCAGCAGGGACTTCACCTACGAGCAGTACTTC. Its protein product is CASRDFTYEQYF.